This TCR beta chain was identified during a study of blood T cell repertoires in COVID-19. Study at large: Specimens from acute and convalescent COVID-19 originated in the United States, Italy and Spain. T cells, B-cell-depleted T cells, or PBMCs supplied cDNA or gDNA.

The method was immunoSEQ multiplex PCR; TCRdb's version includes in-frame clones alone and lacks a portion of them. The table has 150,000 to 200,000 clones, about 88% seen once. This CDR3 has 16 residues. Germline V gene sequence: CDR1 SEHNR, CDR2 FQNEAQ (reference sequence). V shed 5 bases, J shed 7 bases, and the junction held 11 bases outside the gene matches. The sequencing sample was made of peripheral blood. This TCR was recovered from a woman of 80 years or more with acute or convalescent COVID-19. The chain joins TRBV7-9 to TRBJ2-1; 10 nucleotides line up with TRBD2. CDR3 bases: TGTGCCAGCAGCAATACGCTAGCGGGAGATAGAAATGAGCAGTTCTTC. This gives the protein CASSNTLAGDRNEQFF.